This T cell receptor (beta chain) is from a study of cytomegalovirus exposure and HLA in healthy donors. As for the study in general: Of 300 to 450 genotyped donors, about 80% clustered with self-reported Caucasian donors.

Points from the study as a whole: In an earlier analysis, about 90% or about 30%: the productive usage of most TCR beta V segments.

This CDR3 is built from 21 residues. Trimming shortened V by 5 bases and J by 0 bases, and 26 bases separated the two germline ends. Germline V gene lookup returns CDR1 MNHEY and CDR2 SMNVEV (reference sequence). The PCR contained 60 Vbeta and 13 Jbeta primers. This table comes from immunoSEQ multiplex PCR, and its TCRdb copy is limited to in-frame clones, with some not included. The repertoire includes 120,000 or so clones, around four fifths of them detected once, and under 1.2% sits in the top ten. As to this clone: Its cognate antigen is unknown.

The chain carries TRBV27 and TRBJ2-6; maybe TRBD1 (5 bases). This clonotype was sampled from a human donor in good health. The sample consisted of PBMCs. This CDR3 is CASSARPPRWTTTSGANVLTF. The CDR3 DNA reads TGTGCCAGCAGTGCCCGACCCCCTCGATGGACAACAACCTCTGGGGCCAACGTCCTGACTTTC. Combining the CDR3 with reference TRBV27 and TRBJ2-6 gives the whole variable domain EAQVTQNPRYLITVTGKKLTVTCSQNMNHEYMSWYRQDPGLGLRQIYYSMNVEVTDKGDVPEGYKVSRKEKRNFPLILESPSPNQTSLYFCASSARPPRWTTTSGANVLTFGAGSRLTVL.